The 13 T cell receptor beta chains below come from one sample, sequenced in a study of read filtering for tumor transcriptome and immune sequencing. This library used roughly 370 ng RNA and molecular barcoded adaptors spanning alpha/delta and beta/gamma chains. Via MiXCR, TCRdb re-called the reads, giving one row per CDR3 protein. The sample carries 75,000 to 95,000 distinct CDR3 sequences, around a fifth recorded once. Material for sequencing was a population of CD138-negative cells sorted from bone marrow. The source of these receptors is a donor at least 40 years old with multiple myeloma.

Concerning this clonotype: A much larger clone is a single base away; this may be a read error. The CDR3 carries no conserved terminal phenylalanine or tryptophan, so it likely arises from a read error. The V and J genes are TRBV7-2 and TRBJ1-4, with 7 nucleotides matching TRBD1. Looked up from germline, CDR1 is SGHTA and CDR2 is FQGNSA. Trimming cost V 0 bases and J 5 bases; bases outside gene matches: 0. The CDR3 is 14 residues long. CDR3 bases: TGTGCCAGCAGCTTAGCAGGGGGCAATGAAAAACTGTTTCTT. Translating it yields CASSLAGGNEKLFL.

Regarding this clonotype: Since a much larger clone is just one base distant, this may be a read error. The chain couples TRBV5-1 to TRBJ2-1; TRBD1 agrees at 11 bases. V lost 4 bases to trimming and J lost 7 bases; unmatched junction nucleotides: 7. The CDR3 runs 15 residues. From germline, CDR1 is SGHRS and CDR2 YFSETQ. CDR3 amino acids: CASSVWDRGRNEQFF. CDR3 coding DNA: TGCGCCAGCAGCGTCTGGGACAGGGGGAGGAATGAGCAGTTCTTC.

Many counts were recorded for this clonotype. The V and J genes are TRBV4-1 and TRBJ1-6; TRBD1 might be the D (6 bases). The CDR3 is 15 amino acids. The germline gives CDR1 MGHRA, CDR2 YSYEKL. Trimming stripped 3 bases from V and 3 bases from J, with 9 bases between. The chain's CDR3 is CASSHIQGYNSPLHF. CDR3 coding DNA: TGCGCCAGCAGCCACATACAGGGCTATAATTCACCCCTCCACTTT.

The genes are TRBV19 and TRBJ1-5; no definite D call. The CDR3 spans 14 residues. CDR1 is LNHDA and CDR2 is SQIVND in the germline V gene (reference sequence). V lost 4 bases and J 7 bases, leaving 14 bases between the germline ends. CDR3 amino acids: CASSNLRDLQPQHF. The CDR3 region has the DNA TGTGCCAGTAGTAATCTACGGGATCTCCAGCCCCAGCATTTT.

Notes on this clonotype: A junction boundary mismatches the germline segment, possibly from a read error. The chain recombines TRBV13 with TRBJ1-1; D possibly corresponds to TRBD1 (5 bases). CDR1 is PRHDT, CDR2 FYEKMQ, per germline (reference sequence). This CDR3 spans 16 amino acids. The CDR3 sequence: CASSLGYRRTGTEAFF. CDR3 bases: TGTGCCAGCAGCCTAGGCTACAGGCGGACGGGCACTGAAGCTTTCTTT.

This clonotype was picked up many times. V usage is TRBV30 and J usage is TRBJ2-1, with D possibly matching TRBD1 (6 bases). Trimming left V 4 bases short and J 7 bases short, with 11 bases between. Germline V gene sequence: CDR1 GTSNPN, CDR2 SVGIG (reference sequence). The CDR3 has 12 residues. The CDR3 DNA reads TGTGCCTGGACCCGGGACATAAATGAGCAGTTCTTC. Protein sequence: CAWTRDINEQFF.

The chain uses TRBV10-2 and TRBJ2-5, with 9 nucleotides matching TRBD2. This CDR3 contains 16 residues. Unmatched junction bases numbered 12, after V lost 6 bases and J lost 4 bases. Germline loops: CDR1 WSHSY, CDR2 SAAADI. The CDR3 loop reads CASRGGLAVVGETQYF. Here the CDR3 DNA reads TGCGCCAGCAGGGGGGGACTAGCAGTCGTGGGAGAGACCCAGTACTTC.

This clonotype appeared many times. CDR3 nucleotide sequence: TGTGCCAGCAGCCCTCAGAGAGGTAGGGGGTCCTACAATGAGCAGTTCTTC. It specifies CASSPQRGRGSYNEQFF. The chain employs TRBV7-3 and TRBJ2-1, with a weak D call TRBD1 (6 bases). Trimming pared 5 bases from V and 1 base from J, leaving 18 bases between. CDR3 length: 17 amino acids. Germline CDR1 and CDR2: SGHTA and FQGTGA.

This clonotype was picked up a small number of times. The gene calls are TRBV28 and TRBJ1-1; D is uncertain. CDR1 is MDHEN, CDR2 SYDVKM, per germline. Trimming pared 1 base from V and 5 bases from J, leaving 14 bases between. This CDR3 has 15 amino acids. The CDR3 loop is CASSLSDGKWTEAFF. DNA for the CDR3: TGTGCCAGCAGTTTATCGGACGGGAAATGGACTGAAGCTTTCTTT.

This chain links TRBV7-8 with TRBJ1-5; maybe TRBD1 (6 bases). CDR3 length: 12 amino acids. The germline V gene has CDR1 SGHVS and CDR2 FQNEAQ. V shed 4 bases and J shed 12 bases, with 13 bases lying between them. The CDR3 region has the DNA TGTGCCAGCAGCTCAGAGACAGGCCACCAGCATTTT. Its translation is CASSSETGHQHF.

This clonotype was detected ten times or more. The rearrangement joins TRBV11-2 to TRBJ1-5; no clear D. This CDR3 is built from 13 residues. CDR1 SGHAT and CDR2 FQNNGV come from the germline V gene. Trimming stripped 3 bases from V and 0 bases from J, with 3 bases between. As DNA, the CDR3 is TGTGCCAGCAGCTTGTCTAGCAATCAGCCCCAGCATTTT. Translation gives CASSLSSNQPQHF.

For this clonotype: The CDR3 does not end in the conserved phenylalanine or tryptophan, so this is likely a read error. The rearrangement uses TRBV5-1 and TRBJ1-3, with 9 nucleotides matching TRBD1. The CDR3 totals 16 residues. V lost 4 bases, J lost 0 bases, and 5 bases stayed unmatched. The germline gives CDR1 SGHRS, CDR2 YFSETQ. The CDR3 here is CASSPGTGNSGNTIYY. The CDR3 DNA follows: TGCGCCAGCAGCCCCGGGACAGGGAACTCTGGAAACACCATATATTAT.

Note on this clonotype: A far more abundant clone sits one base away, making this likely a read error. The chain joins TRBV7-9 to TRBJ2-1; 8 bases are a match to TRBD2. CDR1 SEHNR and CDR2 FQNEAQ come from the germline V gene (reference sequence). This CDR3 region has 16 residues. CDR3 sequence: CASSLHGGVSYNGQFF. The CDR3 DNA reads as TGTGCCAGCAGCCTACACGGGGGGGTCTCCTACAATGGGCAGTTCTTC.